This record concerns one T cell receptor beta chain sequence. As yet, its antigen is unknown. Other DNA sequences in the sample encode the same CDR3. The data are from a study of shared clonotypes between healthy human individuals. Study as a whole: The plates for each donor numbered three CD4 naive, three CD4 memory, two CD8 naive and one CD8 memory.

Only in-frame clones appear in the TCRdb table, and some are missing; sequencing was by immunoSEQ multiplex PCR. Altogether hundreds of thousands of clones are present, roughly 95% being singletons, with the ten largest covering roughly 0.1%. CDR3 length: 13 residues. CDR1 and CDR2 from the germline V gene are MNHEY and SMNVEV (reference sequence). V was pared by 5 bases and J by 0 bases, with 8 bases between. Study outcomes and limitations: Clonotypes which were not shared had lower generation probabilities than clonotypes that all four donors shared.

Naive CD8 cells, CD45RO-negative and positively selected for CCR7, excluded terminally differentiated effector memory CD45RA+ cells. Sequenced material: naive CD8+ T cells sorted from blood. This receptor was identified in a woman in her thirties in good health. The chain recombines TRBV27 with TRBJ2-7; D possibly corresponds to TRBD2 (5 bases). DNA of the CDR3: TGTGCCAGCAGTAGAGGGAGCTCCTACGAGCAGTACTTC. Translation gives CASSRGSSYEQYF.